This T cell receptor (beta chain) stems from a study of CD4 T cells in relation to SARS-CoV-2 and coronaviruses. The study, taken as a whole, reports: The cross-reactivity analysis covered only spike protein, not other viral proteins. According to naive versus memory sequencing, detected responses are memory recall, not newly primed. Roughly 65% of donors had memory CD4+ clonotypes crossrecognizing SARS-CoV-2 and common cold coronavirus spike.

The assay was immunoSEQ multiplex PCR, and TCRdb's table has in-frame clones only and misses some. Of 65,000 or so clones in the sample, 85% to 95% were seen once. To note about this clone: Its antigen remains unknown.

The germline V gene has CDR1 MNHEY and CDR2 SVGAGI. The V and J ends lost 8 bases and 6 bases respectively, with 7 bases between them. The CDR3 sequence is 10 residues long. CD4+ T cells from unexposed donors were obtained before the COVID-19 pandemic (2011-2018). This TCR was recovered from a human donor in good health. The sequenced sample was naive CD4+ T cells from PBMCs. Subset meaning: naive CD4+ T cells isolated by negative enrichment. The V and J genes are TRBV6-5 and TRBJ1-2; TRBD1 might be the D (6 bases). CDR3 sequence: CASSGDGYTF. The CDR3 region has the DNA TGTGCCAGCTCAGGGGATGGCTACACCTTC.